This TCR beta chain is drawn from a study of T cell clonality in common variable immunodeficiency. Measured with immunoSEQ multiplex PCR; TCRdb has only the in-frame clones, and not every one. Altogether fewer than 20,000 clones were found in the sample, and no singletons occur. In the case of this clone: Its matching antigen is unknown. The read is 3 residues too short to cover the CDR3 end, so that end is filled in from the germline J gene.

Study outcomes and limitations: Fewer deletions and N-nucleotide insertions were reportedly seen in common variable immunodeficiency TCR beta sequences.

CDR1 and CDR2 (germline): LNHDA, SQIVND (reference sequence). V dropped 4 bases and J dropped 4; count of bases not matched to a gene: 8. The CDR3 loop spans 16 amino acids. This clonotype was sampled from a human donor with common variable immunodeficiency. The material sequenced was peripheral blood mononuclear cells. This chain joins TRBV19 and TRBJ1-5; 9 bases are shared with TRBD1. The covered CDR3 bases are TGTGCCAGTAGTAGTACAGGGGGCGCGTCAAATCAGCCC. This codes for CASSSTGGASNQP. The full-length CDR3 reads as CASSSTGGASNQPQHF. The complete variable domain, with remaining parts taken from reference TRBV19 and TRBJ1-5, reads DGGITQSPKYLFRKEGQNVTLSCEQNLNHDAMYWYRQDPGQGLRLIYYSQIVNDFQKGDIAEGYSVSREKKESFPLTVTSAQKNPTAFYLCASSSTGGASNQPQHFGDGTRLSIL.